The present entry profiles one T cell receptor (beta chain) with its context. This entry is derived from a study of blood T cell repertoires in COVID-19. At the level of the study: Donors in the United States, Italy and Spain gave samples during acute or convalescent COVID-19.

CDR3 length equals 16 residues. Germline V gene lookup returns CDR1 SNHLY and CDR2 FYNNEI. The germline V and J ends were trimmed by 2 bases and 5 bases, with 18 bases remaining between them. Clones were sequenced by immunoSEQ multiplex PCR, and TCRdb holds only the in-frame ones, with some missing. The sample lists 200,000 to 250,000 clones, around 86% occurring once. The receptor comes from a man aged 25 to 40 who had recovered from COVID-19. V and J are TRBV2 and TRBJ2-5, with a weak D call TRBD2 (5 bases). The sample was peripheral blood. The CDR3: CASSERPSLGVETQYF. Written as DNA, the CDR3 is TGTGCCAGCAGTGAAAGACCATCACTCGGGGTGGAGACCCAGTACTTC.